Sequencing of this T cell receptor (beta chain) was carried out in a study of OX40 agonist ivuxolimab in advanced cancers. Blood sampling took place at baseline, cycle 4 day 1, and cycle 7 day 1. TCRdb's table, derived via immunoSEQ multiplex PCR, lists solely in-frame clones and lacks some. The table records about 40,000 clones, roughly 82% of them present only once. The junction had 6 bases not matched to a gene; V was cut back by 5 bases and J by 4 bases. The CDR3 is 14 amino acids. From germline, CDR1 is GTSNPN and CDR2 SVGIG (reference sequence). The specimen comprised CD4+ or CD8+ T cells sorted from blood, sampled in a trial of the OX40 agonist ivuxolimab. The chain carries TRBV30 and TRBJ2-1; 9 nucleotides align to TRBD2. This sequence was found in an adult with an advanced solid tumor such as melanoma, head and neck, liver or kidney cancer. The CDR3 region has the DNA TGTGCCTGGTCCGGGACTAGCTTTTACAATGAGCAGTTCTTC. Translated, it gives CAWSGTSFYNEQFF.